This T cell receptor beta chain was observed in a study of post-analysis software for immune sequencing data (dated by TCRdb to 2013 to 2016). Some background on the complete study: Recorded disease courses included relapsing-remitting, secondary progressive and progressive-relapsing multiple sclerosis, with some patients lacking subtype annotation. A subset of samples was prepared in parallel using single-end sample barcoding, then pooled and co-amplified after Illumina adapter ligation. The multiple sclerosis patient repertoires were compared with roughly twelve previously published healthy control repertoires from donors aged 6 to 25 years.

To demonstrate the VDJtools post-analysis software, TCR beta repertoires were profiled from the peripheral blood of 10 to 15 young patients with multiple sclerosis. The patients with multiple sclerosis were children and adolescents between about 6 and 15 years of age. This clonotype was detected only a few times. What this receptor recognizes is not known. Base qualities are not provided; no much larger clone lies one nucleotide away. The CDR3 numbers 13 residues from cysteine through phenylalanine. The only DNA kept is the CDR3, 39 bases in frame from the first base. The CDR1 and CDR2 encoded by the germline V gene (reference sequence) are DFQATT and SNEGSKA. V is cut by 4 bases and J by 5 bases, and the space between the germline ends is 15 bases. The protocol used for the library was PCR. TCRdb shows the sequencer as Illumina HiSeq 2500. Unique molecular identifiers were incorporated into TCR beta cDNA libraries to reduce PCR and sequencing biases. Roughly 0.5 million cDNA molecules were obtained per 1 to 10 million input T cells, so each molecule approximated one T cell. The same protocol used for the earlier healthy control dataset was applied to prepare and sequence the patient libraries. Within a given batch, samples were prepared together, multiplexed and sequenced on the same HiSeq lane. The original pipeline was this. Raw barcoded reads were processed with MIGEC, discarding single-read molecular identifier groups before consensus assembly and CDR3 extraction. Clonotype tables were post-analysed with VDJtools, normalizing diversity by down-sampling all datasets to the smallest sample size. To correct batch-related cross-sample contamination, repertoire overlap clustering matched CDR3 amino acid sequences but not nucleotide sequences. The raw public data were reprocessed by TCRdb itself: fastp quality trimming at Q25, MiXCR clonotype calling, in-frame beta chains only. Identical CDR3 protein sequences are pooled into one entry, listed with their most common genes and DNA. The V and J calls were determined by TCRdb, not by the authors. The sample table lists hundreds of thousands of distinct CDR3 sequences, 25% to 30% of them with a count of one. The ten top clones hold 0.5% to 0.6% of the sample.

Overall study results and their limits: The multiple sclerosis patient group was slightly younger than the control group. Patients showed significantly higher frequencies than controls for a handful of TRBV segments, among them TRBV5-6, TRBV5-1 and TRBV20-1. Multiple sclerosis patients had significantly lower normalized Chao1 diversity than controls, a result that suggests substantial peripheral T-cell clonal expansion. Strong co-clustering of samples prepared in the same batch was shown by direct clustering with F measure, prompting a batch-effect correction.

This chain joins TRBV20-1 to TRBJ2-7, and TRBD1 may be the D gene, going by 5 matching bases. Sequenced material: blood. This clonotype originated in a girl between 5 and 17 years old with multiple sclerosis. CDR3 loop: CSATPRDGHEQYF. The DNA is as follows: TGCAGTGCTACACCCAGGGATGGCCACGAGCAGTACTTC.